This T cell receptor (beta chain) was found in a study of human T cells and chemical hapten exposure. A single record per CDR3 protein comes from TCRdb applying MiXCR to the RACE reads. The profile shows just over 80,000 distinct CDR3 sequences, over 8.5% of them singletons. The length of the CDR3 is 13 residues. The V and J ends lost 5 bases and 8 bases, in that order; junction bases with no gene match: 5. Germline V lookup: CDR1 MNHEY, CDR2 SVGAGI. Described time point: patch test 1, 2 weeks after DPC sensitization. Treatment reported: therapeutic diphenylcyclopropenone sensitization with weekly scalp DPC.

The sequence derives from a woman between 50 and 59 years old with alopecia areata. Some clones in this sample may be carry-over from other donors' samples. The chain combines TRBV6-5 with TRBJ1-2, with TRBD1 matching over 10 bases. The sequences come from whole blood, collected in connection with sensitization to the hapten diphenylcyclopropenone (DPC). The CDR3 coding sequence is TGTGCCAGCAGTCGACAGGGGGCTCAGGGCTACACCTTC. Protein product: CASSRQGAQGYTF.